A selection of T cell receptor beta chains follows, all from one sample in a study of T-cell reconstitution after alpha-beta-depleted transplantation in children. TCRdb ran MiXCR on the PCR reads and lists one entry per CDR3 protein. The repertoire holds some 240,000 distinct CDR3 sequences, around 12% seen once, with around 2.8% in the top ten. The specimen comprised PBMCs from the stem cell graft donor, sampled from the stem cell graft. These receptor sequences come from a human donor who donated a stem cell graft to a child with acute lymphoblastic leukemia. The CDR3 runs from the conserved cysteine through the conserved F or W. A D gene is named only where the DNA matches it firmly. The listing skips clone size in some rows; elsewhere it reads once, few, many or a size class.

v_gene	d_gene	abundance	j_gene	CDR3aa	CDR3nt
TRBV28	.	many	TRBJ1-1	CASSPPAMRMNTEAFF	TGTGCCAGCAGTCCCCCGGCGATGCGGATGAACACTGAAGCTTTCTTT
TRBV20-1	.	many	TRBJ2-7	CSARETARWEQYF	TGCAGTGCTAGAGAGACAGCGAGATGGGAGCAGTACTTC
TRBV12-3/TRBV12-4	TRBD1	many	TRBJ1-2	CASSRTGVGDYGYTF	TGTGCCAGCAGTCGTACAGGGGTAGGCGACTATGGCTACACCTTC
TRBV20-1	.	many	TRBJ2-5	CSASHSETQYF	TGCAGTGCTAGTCACTCTGAGACCCAGTACTTC
TRBV6-5	.	many	TRBJ2-3	CASSYFDGEVGDTQYF	TGTGCCAGCAGTTATTTTGACGGGGAGGTTGGAGATACGCAGTATTTT
TRBV14	.	many	TRBJ1-2	CASSQDPTANYGYTF	TGTGCCAGCAGCCAAGATCCAACCGCTAACTATGGCTACACCTTC
TRBV4-2	.	many	TRBJ2-3	CASSQGVDRFTDTQYF	TGTGCCAGCAGCCAAGGGGTGGACCGATTCACAGATACGCAGTATTTT
TRBV5-1	TRBD2	many	TRBJ2-5	CASSFGGGQETQYF	TGCGCCAGCAGCTTCGGCGGGGGCCAAGAGACCCAGTACTTC
TRBV4-2	.	many	TRBJ2-1	CASSQGDLNEQFF	TGTGCCAGCAGCCAAGGTGACCTCAATGAGCAGTTCTTC
TRBV25-1	.	many	TRBJ1-5	CATKAGGDQPQHF	TGTGCCACCAAGGCGGGGGGTGATCAGCCCCAGCATTTT
TRBV5-1	.	many	TRBJ2-5	CASSPMAGKETQYF	TGCGCCAGCAGCCCTATGGCAGGGAAGGAGACCCAGTACTTC
TRBV5-1	.	many	TRBJ2-2	CASSLWANTGELFF	TGCGCCAGCAGCTTGTGGGCTAACACCGGGGAGCTGTTTTTT
TRBV7-2	.	.	TRBJ2-1	CASSLAVGGGPNEQFF	TGTGCCAGCAGCTTAGCCGTAGGGGGGGGCCCCAATGAGCAGTTCTTC
TRBV5-6	TRBD2	many	TRBJ2-1	CASSLALAGYNEQFF	TGTGCCAGCAGCTTGGCCCTAGCGGGTTACAATGAGCAGTTCTTC
TRBV29-1	.	many	TRBJ2-5	CSAEGRRSAQYF	TGCAGCGCCGAGGGCCGCCGCTCCGCCCAGTACTTC
TRBV20-1	TRBD1	many	TRBJ2-6	CSAIRTGQGLSGANVLTF	TGCAGTGCTATAAGAACAGGACAGGGCCTCTCTGGGGCCAACGTCCTGACTTTC
TRBV5-1	.	many	TRBJ2-3	CASSLSQGSTDTQYF	TGCGCCAGCAGCCTCTCACAGGGAAGCACAGATACGCAGTATTTT
TRBV12-3/TRBV12-4	TRBD1	many	TRBJ1-2	CASSFRDRINYGYTF	TGTGCCAGCAGTTTCCGGGACAGAATTAACTATGGCTACACCTTC
TRBV19	.	many	TRBJ2-3	CASSRNSDTQYF	TGTGCCTCCTCGAGGAATTCAGATACGCAGTATTTT
TRBV15	.	few	TRBJ2-3	CATSRDSTDTQYF	TGTGCCACCAGCAGGGACAGCACAGATACGCAGTATTTT
TRBV15	TRBD1	many	TRBJ2-2	CATSRRTGVAGELFF	TGTGCCACCAGCCGAAGGACAGGGGTCGCGGGGGAGCTGTTTTTT
TRBV20-1	.	many	TRBJ2-7	CSARQRSGAYEQYF	TGCAGTGCTAGACAGCGGAGTGGGGCCTACGAGCAGTACTTC
TRBV11-2	.	many	TRBJ1-1	CAVRPGNAEAFF	TGTGCCGTCCGTCCGGGTAACGCTGAAGCTTTCTTT
TRBV4-3	.	.	TRBJ2-2	CASSQIWDPLTGQLFF	TGCGCCAGCAGCCAAATCTGGGACCCCCTCACCGGGCAGCTGTTTTTT
TRBV7-2	.	.	TRBJ1-2	CASSPPNRGANYGYTF	TGTGCCAGCAGCCCACCTAATCGTGGGGCCAACTATGGCTACACCTTC
TRBV6-4	.	.	TRBJ2-7	CASRPNFLQGGHEQYF	TGTGCCAGCAGGCCTAACTTTTTACAGGGCGGCCACGAGCAGTACTTC
TRBV12-3/TRBV12-4	TRBD1	many	TRBJ1-2	CASSPTSSRTGAYGYTF	TGTGCCAGCAGCCCCACCTCCTCCAGGACAGGGGCCTATGGCTACACCTTC